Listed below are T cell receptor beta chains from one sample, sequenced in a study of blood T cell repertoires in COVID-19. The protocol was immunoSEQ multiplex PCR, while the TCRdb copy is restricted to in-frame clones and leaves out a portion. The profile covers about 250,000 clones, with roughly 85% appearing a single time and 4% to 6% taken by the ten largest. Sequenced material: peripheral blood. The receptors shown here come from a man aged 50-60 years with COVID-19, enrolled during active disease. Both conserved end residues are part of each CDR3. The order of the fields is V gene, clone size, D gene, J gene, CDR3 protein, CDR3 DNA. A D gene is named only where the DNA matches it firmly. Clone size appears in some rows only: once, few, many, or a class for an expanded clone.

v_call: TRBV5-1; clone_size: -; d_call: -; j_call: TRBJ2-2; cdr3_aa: CASSARGTGELFF; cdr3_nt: TGCGCCAGCAGCGCGAGGGGGACCGGGGAGCTGTTTTTT
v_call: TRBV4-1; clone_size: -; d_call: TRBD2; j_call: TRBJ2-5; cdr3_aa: CASSQQAGGETQYF; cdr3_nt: TGCGCCAGCAGCCAACAAGCGGGGGGGGAGACCCAGTACTTC
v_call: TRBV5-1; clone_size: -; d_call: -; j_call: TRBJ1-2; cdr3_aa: CASSSHSRVPINGPNYGYTF; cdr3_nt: TGCGCCAGCAGCTCCCATTCCCGGGTCCCAATTAACGGCCCTAACTATGGCTACACCTTC
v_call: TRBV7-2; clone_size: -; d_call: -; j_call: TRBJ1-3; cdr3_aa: CASSLGSGFGNTIYF; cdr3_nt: TGTGCCAGCAGCTTAGGCTCAGGGTTTGGAAACACCATATATTTT
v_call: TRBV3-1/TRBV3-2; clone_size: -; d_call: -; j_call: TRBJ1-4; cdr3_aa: CASSPDRSHEKLFF; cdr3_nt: TGTGCCAGCAGCCCGGACAGATCCCATGAAAAACTGTTTTTT
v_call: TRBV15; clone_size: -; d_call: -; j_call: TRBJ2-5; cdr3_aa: CATSRGQQETQYF; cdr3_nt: TGTGCCACCAGCAGAGGGCAGCAAGAGACCCAGTACTTC
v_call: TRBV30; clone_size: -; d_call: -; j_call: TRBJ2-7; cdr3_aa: CAWSVLRTAYEQYF; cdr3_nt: TGTGCCTGGAGTGTTTTACGTACAGCCTACGAGCAGTACTTC
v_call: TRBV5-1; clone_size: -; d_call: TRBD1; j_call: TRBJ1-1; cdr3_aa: CASSLTDRGRDTEAFF; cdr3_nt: TGCGCCAGCAGCCTGACGGACAGGGGGAGGGACACTGAAGCTTTCTTT
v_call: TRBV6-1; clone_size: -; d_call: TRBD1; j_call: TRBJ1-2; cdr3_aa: CASSEALTGSGYTF; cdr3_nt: TGTGCCAGCAGTGAAGCTCTGACAGGGTCTGGCTACACCTTC
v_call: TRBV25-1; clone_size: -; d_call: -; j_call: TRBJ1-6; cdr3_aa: CASSESVSYNSPLHF; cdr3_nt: TGTGCCAGCAGTGAATCAGTCTCCTATAATTCACCCCTCCACTTT
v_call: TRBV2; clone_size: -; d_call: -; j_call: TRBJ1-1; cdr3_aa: CASTTSGTEAFF; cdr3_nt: TGTGCCAGCACCACATCTGGCACTGAAGCTTTCTTT
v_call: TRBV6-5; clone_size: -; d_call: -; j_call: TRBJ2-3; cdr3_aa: CASSLSTSTDTQYF; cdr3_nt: TGTGCCAGCAGTCTTTCTACTAGCACAGATACGCAGTATTTT
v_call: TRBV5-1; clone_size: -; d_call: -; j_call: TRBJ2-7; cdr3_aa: CASSQPGHSDYEQYF; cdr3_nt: TGCGCCAGCAGCCAACCTGGACATTCCGACTACGAGCAGTACTTC
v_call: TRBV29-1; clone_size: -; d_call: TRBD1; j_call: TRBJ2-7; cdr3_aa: CSVSTGGSSYEQYF; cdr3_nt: TGCAGCGTTTCGACAGGGGGCAGCTCCTACGAGCAGTACTTC
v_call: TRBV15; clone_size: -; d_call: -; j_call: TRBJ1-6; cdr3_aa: CATSSGGGSYNSPLHF; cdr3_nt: TGTGCCACCAGCAGTGGAGGTGGGTCCTATAATTCACCCCTCCACTTT
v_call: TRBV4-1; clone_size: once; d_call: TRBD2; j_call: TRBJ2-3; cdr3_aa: CASSQEPGLAGVTDTQYF; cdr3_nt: TGCGCCAGCAGCCAAGAACCCGGACTAGCGGGGGTTACAGATACGCAGTATTTT
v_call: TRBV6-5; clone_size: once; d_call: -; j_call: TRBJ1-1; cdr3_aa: CASSQRGGMNTEAFF; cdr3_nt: TGTGCCAGCAGCCAGAGGGGAGGCATGAACACTGAAGCTTTCTTT
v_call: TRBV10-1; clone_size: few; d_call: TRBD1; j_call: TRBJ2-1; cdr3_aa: CASSELITGTVKNEQFF; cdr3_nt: TGCGCCAGCAGTGAGTTGATCACCGGGACAGTAAAAAATGAGCAGTTCTTC
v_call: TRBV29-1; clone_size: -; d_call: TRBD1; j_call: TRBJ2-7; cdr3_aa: CSAGTGSYEQYF; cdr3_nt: TGCAGCGCAGGGACAGGGTCCTACGAGCAGTACTTC
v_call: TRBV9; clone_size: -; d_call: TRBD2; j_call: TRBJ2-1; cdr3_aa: CASSVVAGGYNEQFF; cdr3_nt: TGTGCCAGCAGCGTAGTGGCGGGGGGTTACAATGAGCAGTTCTTC
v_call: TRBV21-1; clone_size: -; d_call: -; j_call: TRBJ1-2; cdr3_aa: CASSNLGFGGDGYTF; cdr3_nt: TGTGCCAGCAGCAACCTCGGATTCGGGGGGGATGGCTACACCTTC
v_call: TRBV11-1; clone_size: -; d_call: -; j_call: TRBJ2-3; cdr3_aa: CASSLGTAIKGDTQYF; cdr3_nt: TGTGCCAGCAGCTTAGGGACAGCCATAAAGGGGGATACGCAGTATTTT
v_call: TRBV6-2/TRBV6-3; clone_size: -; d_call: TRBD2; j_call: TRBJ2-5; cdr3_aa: CASSLWTSGGTETQYF; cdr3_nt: TGTGCCAGCAGTTTATGGACTAGCGGGGGAACAGAGACCCAGTACTTC
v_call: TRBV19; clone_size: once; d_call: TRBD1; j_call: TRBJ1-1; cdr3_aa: CASSILGQGQRHTEAFF; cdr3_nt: TGTGCCAGTAGTATTCTGGGACAGGGACAGCGGCACACTGAAGCTTTCTTT
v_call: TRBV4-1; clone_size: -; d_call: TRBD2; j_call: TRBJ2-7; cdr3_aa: CASSLQSGGGAYEQYF; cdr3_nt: TGCGCCAGCAGCCTCCAAAGTGGCGGGGGGGCCTACGAGCAGTACTTC
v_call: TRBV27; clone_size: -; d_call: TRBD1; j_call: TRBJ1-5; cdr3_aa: CASSWDRGGQPQHF; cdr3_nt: TGTGCCAGCAGTTGGGACAGGGGCGGTCAGCCCCAGCATTTT
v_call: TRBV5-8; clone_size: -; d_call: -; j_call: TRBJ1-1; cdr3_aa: CASSLTWGPRGTEAFF; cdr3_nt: TGTGCCAGCAGCTTGACGTGGGGACCCAGGGGCACTGAAGCTTTCTTT
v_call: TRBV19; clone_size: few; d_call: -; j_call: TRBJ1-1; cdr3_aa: CASVSWPTEAFF; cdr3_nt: TGTGCCAGTGTGTCTTGGCCCACTGAAGCTTTCTTT
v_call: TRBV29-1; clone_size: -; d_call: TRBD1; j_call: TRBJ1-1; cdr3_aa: CSVRDRAVTEAFF; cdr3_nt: TGCAGCGTTAGGGACAGGGCGGTCACTGAAGCTTTCTTT